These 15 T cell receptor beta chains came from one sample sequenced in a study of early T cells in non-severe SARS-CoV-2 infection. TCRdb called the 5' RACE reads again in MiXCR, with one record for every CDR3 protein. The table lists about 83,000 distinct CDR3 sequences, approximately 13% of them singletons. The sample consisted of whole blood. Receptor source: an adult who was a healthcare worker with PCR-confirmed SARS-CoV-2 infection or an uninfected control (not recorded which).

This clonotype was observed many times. The CDR3 DNA follows: TGCGCCAGCAGCTTGGCCATGGGACTAGCATATGAGCAGTTCTTC. It is translated as CASSLAMGLAYEQFF. The chain recombines TRBV5-1 with TRBJ2-1, with 9 bases fitting TRBD2. J was trimmed by 8 bases and V by 0 bases; bases with no gene match: 6. The CDR3 totals 15 residues. The germline V gene has CDR1 SGHRS and CDR2 YFSETQ.

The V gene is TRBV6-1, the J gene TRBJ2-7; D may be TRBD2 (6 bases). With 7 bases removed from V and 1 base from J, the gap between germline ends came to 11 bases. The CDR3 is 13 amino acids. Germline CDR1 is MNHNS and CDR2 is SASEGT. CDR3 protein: CASTDGTSYEQYF. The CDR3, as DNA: TGTGCCAGCACCGACGGGACTTCCTACGAGCAGTACTTC.

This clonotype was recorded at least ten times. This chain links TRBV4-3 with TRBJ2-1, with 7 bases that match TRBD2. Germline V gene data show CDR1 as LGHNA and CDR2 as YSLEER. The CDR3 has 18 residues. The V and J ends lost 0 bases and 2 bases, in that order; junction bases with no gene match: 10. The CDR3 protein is CASSQDWAGLAAYNEQFF. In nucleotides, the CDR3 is TGCGCCAGCAGCCAAGATTGGGCGGGGCTAGCGGCCTACAATGAGCAGTTCTTC.

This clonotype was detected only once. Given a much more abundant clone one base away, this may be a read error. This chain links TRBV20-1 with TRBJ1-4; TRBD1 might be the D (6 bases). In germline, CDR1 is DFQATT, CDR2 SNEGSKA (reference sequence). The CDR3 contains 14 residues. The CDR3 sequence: CSAPNRAWNEKLLF. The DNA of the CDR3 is TGCAGTGCCCCCAACAGGGCTTGGAATGAAAAACTGCTTTTT.

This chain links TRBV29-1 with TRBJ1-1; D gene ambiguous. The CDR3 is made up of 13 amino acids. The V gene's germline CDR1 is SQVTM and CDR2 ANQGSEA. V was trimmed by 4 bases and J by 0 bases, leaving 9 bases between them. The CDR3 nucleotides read TGCAGCGTTGTAGTAGTATTGAACACTGAAGCTTTCTTT. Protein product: CSVVVVLNTEAFF.

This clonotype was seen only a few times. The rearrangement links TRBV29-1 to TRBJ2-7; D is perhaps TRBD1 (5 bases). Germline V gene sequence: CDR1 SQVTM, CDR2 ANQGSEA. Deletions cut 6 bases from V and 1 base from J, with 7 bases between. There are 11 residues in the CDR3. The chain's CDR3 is CSVTVSYEQYF. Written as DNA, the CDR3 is TGCAGCGTGACAGTTTCCTACGAGCAGTACTTC.

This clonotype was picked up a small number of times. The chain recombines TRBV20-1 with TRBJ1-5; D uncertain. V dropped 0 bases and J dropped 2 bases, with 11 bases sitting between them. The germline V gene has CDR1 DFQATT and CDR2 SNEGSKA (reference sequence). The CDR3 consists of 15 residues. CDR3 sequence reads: CSARDRQSGNQPQHF. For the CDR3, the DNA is TGCAGTGCTAGAGACCGGCAGTCGGGCAATCAGCCCCAGCATTTT.

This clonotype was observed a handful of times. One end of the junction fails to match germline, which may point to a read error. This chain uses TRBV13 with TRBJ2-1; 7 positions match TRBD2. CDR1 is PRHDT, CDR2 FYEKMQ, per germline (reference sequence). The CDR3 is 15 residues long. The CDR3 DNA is TGTGCCAGCAGCATAGGTACTAGCGCTTACAATGAGCAGTTCTTC. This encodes CASSIGTSAYNEQFF.

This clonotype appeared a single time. CDR3 amino acids: CATGPQSNEKLFF. The CDR3 coding sequence is TGTGCCACCGGACCACAGAGTAATGAAAAACTGTTTTTT. V and J are TRBV10-3 and TRBJ1-4; D remains unclear. The germline gives CDR1 ENHRY, CDR2 SYGVKD. The CDR3 runs 13 residues. V shed 10 bases and J shed 4 bases, with 13 bases lying between them.

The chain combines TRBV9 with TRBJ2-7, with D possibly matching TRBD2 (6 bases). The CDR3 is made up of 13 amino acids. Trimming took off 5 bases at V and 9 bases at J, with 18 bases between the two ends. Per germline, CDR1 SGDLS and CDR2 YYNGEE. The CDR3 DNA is TGTGCCAGCAGTCCCGGAGGGCTGGGAGGGCAGTACTTC. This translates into CASSPGGLGGQYF.

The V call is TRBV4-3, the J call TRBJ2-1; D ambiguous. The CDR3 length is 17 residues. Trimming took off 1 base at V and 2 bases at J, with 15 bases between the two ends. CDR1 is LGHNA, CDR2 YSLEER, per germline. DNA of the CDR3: TGCGCCAGCAGCCAAGTATCTACCCACTCAACCTACAATGAGCAGTTCTTC. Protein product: CASSQVSTHSTYNEQFF.

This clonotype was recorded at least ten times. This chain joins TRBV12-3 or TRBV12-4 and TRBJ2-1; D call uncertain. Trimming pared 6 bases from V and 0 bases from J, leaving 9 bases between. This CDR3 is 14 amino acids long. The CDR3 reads CASSFDISYNEQFF. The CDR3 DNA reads TGTGCCAGCAGCTTTGACATCTCCTACAATGAGCAGTTCTTC.

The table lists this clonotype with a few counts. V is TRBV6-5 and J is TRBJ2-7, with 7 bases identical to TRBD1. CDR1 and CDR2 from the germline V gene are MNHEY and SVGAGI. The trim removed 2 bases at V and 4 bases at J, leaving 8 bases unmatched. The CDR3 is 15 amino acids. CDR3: CASSYRDSSLYEQYF. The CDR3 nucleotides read TGTGCCAGCAGTTACAGGGACAGCAGCCTATACGAGCAGTACTTC.

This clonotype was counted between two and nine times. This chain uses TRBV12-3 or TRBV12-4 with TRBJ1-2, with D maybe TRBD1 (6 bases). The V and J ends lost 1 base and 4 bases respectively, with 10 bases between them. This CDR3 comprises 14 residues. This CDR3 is CASSLGQVGYGYTF. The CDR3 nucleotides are TGTGCCAGCAGTTTAGGACAGGTGGGCTATGGCTACACCTTC.

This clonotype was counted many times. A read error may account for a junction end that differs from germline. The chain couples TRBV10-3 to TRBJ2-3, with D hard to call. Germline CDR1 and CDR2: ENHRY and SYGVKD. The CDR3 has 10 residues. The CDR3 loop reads CAISIPAGDF. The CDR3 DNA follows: TGTGCCATCAGTATCCCCGCTGGGGATTTT.